This T cell receptor (beta chain) was identified in a study of shared clonotypes between healthy human individuals. This CDR3 is built from 15 residues. V was pared by 0 bases and J by 2 bases, with 4 bases of the junction left unmatched. Germline V gene sequence: CDR1 MGHRA, CDR2 YSYEKL. The deep-level immunoSEQ assay was used. Produced via immunoSEQ multiplex PCR; TCRdb's table is partial and in-frame only. The sample lists more than 550,000 clones, roughly 72% occurring once. With respect to this clone: As yet, its antigen is unknown.

Study-level findings and limits: Estimated richness values were generally larger in naive subsets than in memory subsets.

The material sequenced was memory CD4+ T cells sorted from blood. Indicated subset: CD45RA-negative fraction. The V and J genes are TRBV4-1 and TRBJ2-7; TRBD1 aligns across 7 bases. The sequence was collected from a woman in her twenties or thirties in good health. CDR3 sequence reads: CASSQDRDRAYEQYF. The CDR3 DNA follows: TGCGCCAGCAGCCAAGATCGAGACAGGGCCTACGAGCAGTACTTC.